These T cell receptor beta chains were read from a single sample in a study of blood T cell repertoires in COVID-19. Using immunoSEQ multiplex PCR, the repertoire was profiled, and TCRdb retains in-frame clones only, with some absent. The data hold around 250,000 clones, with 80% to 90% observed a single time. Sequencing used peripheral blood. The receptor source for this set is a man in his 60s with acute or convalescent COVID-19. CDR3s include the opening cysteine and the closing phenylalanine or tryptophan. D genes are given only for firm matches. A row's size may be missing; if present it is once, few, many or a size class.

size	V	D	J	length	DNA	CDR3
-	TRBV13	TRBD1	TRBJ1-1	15	TGTGCCAGCAGCTACACGGACAGGGGAGATACTGAAGCTTTCTTT	CASSYTDRGDTEAFF
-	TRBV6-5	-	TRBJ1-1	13	TGTGCCAGCTCCCCCCGGGGGAACACTGAAGCTTTCTTT	CASSPRGNTEAFF
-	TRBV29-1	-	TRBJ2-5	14	TGCAGCGTTGACGGAATAGCAGACCAAGAGACCCAGTACTTC	CSVDGIADQETQYF
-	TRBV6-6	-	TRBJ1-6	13	TGTGCCAGCAGCACCAGACAGAATTCACCCCTCCACTTT	CASSTRQNSPLHF
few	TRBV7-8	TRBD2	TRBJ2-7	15	TGTGCCAGCAGCTTAGACGGGAGGTCTACCTACGAGCAGTACTTC	CASSLDGRSTYEQYF
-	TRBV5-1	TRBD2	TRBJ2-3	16	TGCGCCAGCAGTTCGGGGACTAGCGGGAGATCAGATACGCAGTATTTT	CASSSGTSGRSDTQYF
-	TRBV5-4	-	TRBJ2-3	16	TGTGCCAGCAGCTTGGTGGCCCGTACCCCCACAGATACGCAGTATTTT	CASSLVARTPTDTQYF
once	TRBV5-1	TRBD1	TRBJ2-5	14	TGCGCCAGCAGCGGGACAGGGCGGGGGGAGACCCAGTACTTC	CASSGTGRGETQYF
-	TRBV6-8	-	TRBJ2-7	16	TGTGCCAGCAGTTACGTCCCTGGAGATCCGACCTACGAGCAGTACTTC	CASSYVPGDPTYEQYF
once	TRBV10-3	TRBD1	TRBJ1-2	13	TGTGCCATCAGTGGGGGACAGATCTATGGCTACACCTTC	CAISGGQIYGYTF
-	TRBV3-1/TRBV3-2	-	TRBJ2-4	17	TGTGCCAGCAGCCAGACAAGGACAGCGAGGGCCAAAAACATTCAGTACTTC	CASSQTRTARAKNIQYF
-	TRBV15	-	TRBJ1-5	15	TGTGCCACCAGCAGAGATCTAGGGAGAAATCAGCCCCAGCATTTT	CATSRDLGRNQPQHF
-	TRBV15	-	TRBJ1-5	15	TGTGCCACCAGGGACCCGGGCAGGGACAATCAGCCCCAGCATTTT	CATRDPGRDNQPQHF
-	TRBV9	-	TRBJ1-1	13	TGTGCCAGCAGCGTACAGAAGAACACTGAAGCTTTCTTT	CASSVQKNTEAFF
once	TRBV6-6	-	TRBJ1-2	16	TGTGCCAGCAGCCCCGTCCTAAGTCAAAGGGGCTATGGCTACACCTTC	CASSPVLSQRGYGYTF
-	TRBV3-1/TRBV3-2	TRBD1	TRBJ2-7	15	TGTGCCAGCAGCCAAGGGGGACAGGGAGGATACGAGCAGTACTTC	CASSQGGQGGYEQYF
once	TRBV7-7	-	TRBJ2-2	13	TGTGCTAGCCGGCAGGGGGGAACCGGGGAGCTGTTTTTT	CASRQGGTGELFF
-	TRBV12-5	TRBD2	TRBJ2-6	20	TGTGCTAGTGGTTTGGTTTCCGGGACTAGCGGAAGTTCTGGGGCCAACGTCCTGACTTTC	CASGLVSGTSGSSGANVLTF
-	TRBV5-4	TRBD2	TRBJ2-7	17	TGTGCCAGCAGCTTGGGAGGCTCGAGCGGGACGGGATACGAGCAGTACTTC	CASSLGGSSGTGYEQYF
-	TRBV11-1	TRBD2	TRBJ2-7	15	TGTGCCAGCAGCTCTGGGCTAGCGGAGACCTACGAGCAGTACTTC	CASSSGLAETYEQYF
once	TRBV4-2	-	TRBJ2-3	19	TGTGCCAGCAGCCAAGAAGTAGGACATAAGGGATGGGGCACAGATACGCAGTATTTT	CASSQEVGHKGWGTDTQYF
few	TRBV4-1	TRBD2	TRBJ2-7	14	TGCGCCAGCAGCCTGGCCAGGGAGGGAAGGGAGCAGTACTTC	CASSLAREGREQYF
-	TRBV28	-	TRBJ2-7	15	TGTGCCAGCAGTTCCCGGTGGGCGGGAACCTACGAGCAGTACTTC	CASSSRWAGTYEQYF
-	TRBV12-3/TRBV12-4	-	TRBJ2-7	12	TGTGCCAGCAGTAAAACAGGGTCCGAGCAGTACTTC	CASSKTGSEQYF
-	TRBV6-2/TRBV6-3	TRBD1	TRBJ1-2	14	TGTGCCAGCAGCAAGTCCGGGACAGGCTATGGCTACACCTTC	CASSKSGTGYGYTF
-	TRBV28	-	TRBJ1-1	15	TGTGCCAGCAGGACTACAGGGCGGCGTAACACTGAAGCTTTCTTT	CASRTTGRRNTEAFF
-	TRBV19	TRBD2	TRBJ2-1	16	TGTGCCAGTAGTGTTGCTAGCGGGAGGCAATACAATGAGCAGTTCTTC	CASSVASGRQYNEQFF
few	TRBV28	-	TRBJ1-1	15	TGTGCCAGCAGTTTCAAACCTCGGGTCACCGAGGAAGCTTTCTTT	CASSFKPRVTEEAFF
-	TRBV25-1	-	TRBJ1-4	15	TGTGCCAGCAGTGTGTTGGACAGCCCTTTTGGAAAACTGTTTTTT	CASSVLDSPFGKLFF
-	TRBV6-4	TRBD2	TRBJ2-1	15	TGTGCCAGCAGTGAAGAGAGCGGGGGGTACAATGAGCAGTTCTTC	CASSEESGGYNEQFF
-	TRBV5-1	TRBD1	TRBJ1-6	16	TGCGCCAGCAGCTTGGGCCCAGGGGGTTATAATTCACCCCTCCACTTT	CASSLGPGGYNSPLHF
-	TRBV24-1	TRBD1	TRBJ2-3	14	TGTGCCACCAGTAGGGACAGGGGCACAGATACGCAGTATTTT	CATSRDRGTDTQYF
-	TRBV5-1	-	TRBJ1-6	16	TGCGCCAGCAGCTTGACGGGGGGTCAGGGAACTTCACCCCTCCACTTT	CASSLTGGQGTSPLHF
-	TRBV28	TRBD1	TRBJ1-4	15	TGTGCCAGCAGTCGGACAGGGGAATTTAATGAAAAACTGTTTTTT	CASSRTGEFNEKLFF
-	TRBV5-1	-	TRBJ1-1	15	TGCGCCAGCAGCCAAGGCGCCAGGGAATACACTGAAGCTTTCTTT	CASSQGAREYTEAFF
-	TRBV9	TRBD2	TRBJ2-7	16	TGTGCCAGCAGCGTAGTTGGGACTAGCGGGAGGAACGAGCAGTACTTC	CASSVVGTSGRNEQYF
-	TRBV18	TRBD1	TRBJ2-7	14	TGTGCCAGCTCACCTTTTAAGACAGGGTCCGAGCAGTACTTC	CASSPFKTGSEQYF
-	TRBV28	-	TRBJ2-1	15	TGTGCCAGCAGTTTATGGAAGGGGGAAACCAATGAGCAGTTCTTC	CASSLWKGETNEQFF
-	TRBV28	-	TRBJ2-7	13	TGTGCCAGCAGTTTAGGGCGGGGATACGAGCAGTACTTC	CASSLGRGYEQYF
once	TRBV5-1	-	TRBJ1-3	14	TGCGCCAGCAGCTTGTCAGGGGCTGGAAACACCATATATTTT	CASSLSGAGNTIYF
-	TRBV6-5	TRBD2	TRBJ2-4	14	TGTGCCAGCAATCAGCGGGAGTACAAAAACATTCAGTACTTC	CASNQREYKNIQYF
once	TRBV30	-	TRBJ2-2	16	TGTGCCTGGAGTGTAAAGGGGGGGCGCATCACCGGGGAGCTGTTTTTT	CAWSVKGGRITGELFF
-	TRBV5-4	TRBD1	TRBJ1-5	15	TGTGCCAGCAGCCCCGGACAGGGGAGGAATCAGCCCCAGCATTTT	CASSPGQGRNQPQHF
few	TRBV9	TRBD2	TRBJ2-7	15	TGTGCCAGCAGCGAGGCGGGAGGGAGCTCCTACGAGCAGTACTTC	CASSEAGGSSYEQYF
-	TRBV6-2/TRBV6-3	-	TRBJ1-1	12	TGTGCCAGCAGTCGGGGGACCTTTGAAGCTTTCTTT	CASSRGTFEAFF
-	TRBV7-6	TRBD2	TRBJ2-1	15	TGTGCCAGCAGCCCCGTCGCGGGAGGAGGGAATGAGCAGTTCTTC	CASSPVAGGGNEQFF
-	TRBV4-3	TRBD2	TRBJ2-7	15	TGCGCCAGCAGCCAAGATAGACTAGCGGGTGACGAGCAGTACTTC	CASSQDRLAGDEQYF
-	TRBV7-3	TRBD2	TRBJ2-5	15	TGTGCCAGCAGCTTATCCGGGACTAGGGAAGAGACCCAGTACTTC	CASSLSGTREETQYF